These 21 T cell receptor beta chains came from one sample sequenced in a study of T-cell memory formation after mild COVID-19. TCRdb reanalysed the 5' RACE reads using MiXCR and keeps one entry per CDR3 protein. The data contain a few hundred thousand distinct CDR3 sequences, roughly 9.4% of them singletons. Sequenced: PBMCs or a T cell subset sorted from them (not recorded which). These receptors originate from a man aged 18 to 29 who had mild COVID-19 (a few samples of this study predate the infection). Cell type and time point are not known.

The chain carries TRBV20-1 and TRBJ1-1, with D unclear. Trimming left V 3 bases short and J 1 base short, with 6 bases between. The V gene's germline CDR1 is DFQATT and CDR2 SNEGSKA (reference sequence). This CDR3 has 12 amino acids. CDR3 loop: CSASFWNTEAFF. CDR3 coding DNA: TGCAGTGCTAGTTTCTGGAACACTGAAGCTTTCTTT.

The table lists this clonotype with a few counts. The V gene is TRBV7-9, the J gene TRBJ2-2, with 15 bases fitting TRBD2. The CDR3 is 19 residues long. V lost 4 bases and J lost 4; bases outside the gene matches: 10. CDR1 SEHNR and CDR2 FQNEAQ come from the germline V gene (reference sequence). CDR3 bases: TGTGCCAGCAGCTATTCCCCGGGACTAGCGGGGGGAACCACCGGGGAGCTGTTTTTT. Translated: CASSYSPGLAGGTTGELFF.

The rearrangement links TRBV20-1 to TRBJ2-7; TRBD1 agrees at 8 bases. J lost 11 bases, V lost 4 bases, and 4 bases had no gene match. Germline values: CDR1 DFQATT, CDR2 SNEGSKA (reference sequence). The CDR3 consists of 10 residues. In nucleotides, the CDR3 is TGCAGTGCTAAAGGGACAGGAGAGTACGTC. It translates to CSAKGTGEYV.

This clonotype was counted at least ten times. V usage is TRBV10-3 and J usage is TRBJ2-1; 7 bases are shared with TRBD2. V lost 7 bases and J lost 3; bases outside the gene matches: 9. Germline V gives CDR1 ENHRY, CDR2 SYGVKD. This CDR3 has 15 residues. CDR3 coding DNA: TGTGCCATCACAAGCGCCGGGGGGAACTACAATGAGCAGTTCTTC. Translation gives CAITSAGGNYNEQFF.

In its sample, this clonotype was seen a few times. This sequence joins TRBV7-2 and TRBJ2-6; no firm D call. Per germline, CDR1 SGHTA and CDR2 FQGNSA. The CDR3 has 14 amino acids. The V gene lost 6 bases and the J gene lost 1 base, with 7 bases spanning the gap. The CDR3 coding sequence is TGTGCCAGCAGGATATCTTCTGGGGCCAACGTCCTGACTTTC. Its translation is CASRISSGANVLTF. Full variable domain (rest looked up from reference TRBV7-2 and TRBJ2-6): GAGVSQSPSNKVTEKGKDVELRCDPISGHTALYWYRQSLGQGLEFLIYFQGNSAPDKSGLPSDRFSAERTGGSVSTLTIQRTQQEDSAVYLCASRISSGANVLTFGAGSRLTVL.

This clonotype was detected a few times. The gene calls are TRBV7-9 and TRBJ2-3; D gene ambiguous. Germline V lookup: CDR1 SEHNR, CDR2 FQNEAQ (reference sequence). The CDR3 has 14 residues. V was trimmed by 1 base and J by 3 bases, leaving 8 bases between them. The CDR3 coding sequence is TGTGCCAGCAGCTTAGTCGGAGTGACAGATACGCAGTATTTT. Translating it yields CASSLVGVTDTQYF.

This clonotype was seen a handful of times. CDR3 DNA: TGTGCCAGCAGCTTGAGACAAAACACCATATATTTT. Translation gives CASSLRQNTIYF. The J gene is TRBJ1-3, the V gene TRBV5-6; the D is unclear. Germline CDR1 reads SGHDT; CDR2 reads YYEEEE. V was cut by 1 base and J by 6 bases, with 5 bases left in between. CDR3 length: 12 amino acids.

This clonotype was seen a few times. This chain connects TRBV28 to TRBJ1-2; D is possibly TRBD1 (5 bases). The CDR3 is 11 amino acids. Trimming removed 3 bases at V and 8 bases at J, with 7 bases between. CDR1 is MDHEN, CDR2 SYDVKM, per germline. The CDR3, as DNA: TGTGCCAGCAGTTTCTGGGGCGGCTACACCTTC. This codes for CASSFWGGYTF.

This clonotype came up a few times. This chain uses TRBV5-1 with TRBJ2-5; D may be TRBD2 (5 bases). The CDR3 runs to 15 residues. The V gene's germline CDR1 is SGHRS and CDR2 YFSETQ. V was trimmed by 6 bases and J by 4 bases, leaving 19 bases between them. In nucleotides, the CDR3 is TGCGCCAGCACCCTTGGAAGAGCGGTACGAGAGACCCAGTACTTC. Protein sequence: CASTLGRAVRETQYF.

The V and J genes are TRBV5-6 and TRBJ1-6; D gene ambiguous. The V gene's germline CDR1 is SGHDT and CDR2 YYEEEE. V lost 3 bases to trimming and J lost 10 bases, with 14 bases between them. This CDR3 has 14 residues. The CDR3 coding sequence is TGTGCCAGCAGCTACAGCGGAGGCCGCTCACCCCTCCACTTT. Translation gives CASSYSGGRSPLHF.

The V and J genes are TRBV5-1 and TRBJ2-7; D is unclear. V dropped 0 bases and J dropped 5 bases, with 9 bases sitting between them. Germline V gene lookup returns CDR1 SGHRS and CDR2 YFSETQ. This CDR3 has 13 residues. CDR3 in amino acids: CASSLVRTNEQYF. CDR3 DNA: TGCGCCAGCAGCTTGGTCCGGACCAACGAGCAGTACTTC.

This clonotype has a handful of counts. The rearrangement joins TRBV7-2 to TRBJ2-7; the match to TRBD1 covers 7 bases. Germline-derived CDR1 and CDR2 are SGHTA and FQGNSA. The trim removed 0 bases at V and 6 bases at J, leaving 8 bases unmatched. CDR3 size: 15 residues. The CDR3 is CASSLALGQVREQYF. DNA for the CDR3: TGTGCCAGCAGCTTAGCCCTCGGACAGGTCCGCGAGCAGTACTTC.

This clonotype showed up just a few times. The chain employs TRBV28 and TRBJ1-5; D not certain. The V and J ends lost 7 bases and 6 bases respectively, with 19 bases between them. Germline loops: CDR1 MDHEN, CDR2 SYDVKM. The CDR3 is made up of 15 amino acids. In DNA, the CDR3 is TGTGCCAGCACAGTTTGGACCCCTGGGAGTCAGCCCCAGCATTTT. Translation gives CASTVWTPGSQPQHF.

The rearrangement uses TRBV9 and TRBJ2-6; D gene unclear. CDR1 is SGDLS, CDR2 YYNGEE, per germline. V was cut by 3 bases and J by 0 bases, with 7 bases left in between. The length of the CDR3 is 15 residues. DNA of the CDR3: TGTGCCAGCAGCGCTCTCGGCTCTGGGGCCAACGTCCTGACTTTC. Its translation is CASSALGSGANVLTF.

The chain employs TRBV4-1 and TRBJ2-4, with D maybe TRBD1 (5 bases). Deletions cut 3 bases from V and 1 base from J, with 16 bases between. In germline, CDR1 is MGHRA, CDR2 YSYEKL. CDR3 length: 17 residues. CDR3 DNA sequence: TGCGCCAGCAGCCATTCGACAGCCCGTGTGGCCAAAAACATTCAGTACTTC. Protein: CASSHSTARVAKNIQYF.

The CDR3 DNA reads as TGTGCCAGCAGTTTCGACAGGGGCTCAGGGGTGGACTACGAGCAGTACTTC. Translated: CASSFDRGSGVDYEQYF. The chain links TRBV6-2 or TRBV6-3 to TRBJ2-7, with TRBD1 matching 8 bases. The CDR3 runs to 17 residues. In germline, CDR1 is MNHEY, CDR2 SVGEGT. Germline trimming cut 4 bases from V and 3 bases from J; bases unmatched to any gene: 14.

The CDR3 reads CASKPSGRADEQFF. The CDR3 DNA reads as TGTGCCAGCAAACCGTCGGGGAGGGCCGATGAGCAGTTCTTC. The chain combines TRBV6-2 or TRBV6-3 with TRBJ2-1; TRBD2 matches at 7 bases. Germline CDR1 reads MNHEY; CDR2 reads SVGEGT. Germline trimming cut 7 bases from V and 8 bases from J; bases unmatched to any gene: 11. The CDR3 totals 14 residues.

This clonotype was counted between two and nine times. This rearrangement joins TRBV27 to TRBJ2-5, with D possibly matching TRBD2 (5 bases). The V and J ends lost 6 bases and 0 bases respectively, with 8 bases between them. Germline V CDR1 and CDR2: MNHEY, SMNVEV (reference sequence). There are 13 residues in the CDR3. Here the CDR3 reads CASREADQETQYF. The CDR3, as DNA: TGTGCCAGCAGGGAAGCGGACCAAGAGACCCAGTACTTC.

Only a few counts were recorded for this clonotype. This chain links TRBV5-1 with TRBJ2-5; D is possibly TRBD1 or TRBD2 (6 bases each). V lost 5 bases, J lost 2 bases, and 16 bases lay in between. The CDR3 loop spans 15 amino acids. Germline V gene sequence: CDR1 SGHRS, CDR2 YFSETQ. The CDR3 here is CASSSGGGRQETQYF. CDR3 DNA: TGCGCCAGCAGTTCCGGAGGGGGGCGGCAAGAGACCCAGTACTTC.

The rearrangement joins TRBV29-1 to TRBJ2-5; D uncertain. The germline V gene encodes CDR1 SQVTM and CDR2 ANQGSEA. Trimming removed 4 bases from V and 5 bases from J, with 17 bases in between. The CDR3 is 14 amino acids. CDR3 coding DNA: TGCAGCGTTGTGTTATGGCTCTCCGGGGAGACCCAGTACTTC. It yields the protein CSVVLWLSGETQYF.

This clonotype was observed a handful of times. The chain combines TRBV7-2 with TRBJ2-6, with 7 bases matching TRBD2. The CDR3 runs 16 residues. In germline, CDR1 is SGHTA, CDR2 FQGNSA. Trimming removed 4 bases from V and 4 bases from J; junction bases left unmatched: 7. CDR3 sequence (DNA): TGTGCCAGCAGCTCTAGCGGCGTATCCGGGGCCAACGTCCTGACTTTC. Amino acids: CASSSSGVSGANVLTF.